A selection of T cell receptor beta chains follows, all from one sample in a study of OX40 agonist ivuxolimab in advanced cancers. Clones were read by immunoSEQ multiplex PCR, and TCRdb kept only the in-frame ones, dropping some. The sample yields 20,000 to 25,000 clones, around nine tenths seen once. This sample comprised CD4+ or CD8+ T cells sorted from blood, obtained in a trial of the OX40 agonist ivuxolimab. These receptors came from an adult with an advanced solid tumor such as melanoma, head and neck, liver or kidney cancer. Each CDR3 is given with its conserved first and last residue.

V	J	CDR3
TRBV5-1	TRBJ2-7	CASSLWGVGPYEQYF
TRBV11-1	TRBJ2-7	CASSSDNNEQYF
TRBV4-1	TRBJ2-7	CASSQDPPGATYEQYF
TRBV9	TRBJ2-1	CASSVWGTSGYNEQFF
TRBV5-4	TRBJ1-1	CASSLDGMNTEAFF
TRBV27	TRBJ2-1	CASSLTGYNEQFF
TRBV19	TRBJ2-4	CASSIGGVRDRGPKNIQYF
TRBV28	TRBJ1-2	CASSLPGTWSGYTF
TRBV21-1	TRBJ2-3	CASSKGGSGRKRSTDTQYF
TRBV4-1	TRBJ2-5	CASSLGQGAGETQYF
TRBV27	TRBJ1-5	CASSFGRAQPQHF
TRBV19	TRBJ2-2	CASEYAGELFF
TRBV19	TRBJ2-1	CASSMPGTSANEQFF
TRBV29-1	TRBJ2-5	CSVVTSRETQYF
TRBV7-8	TRBJ2-1	CASSLALLAGLEGFDNEQFF
TRBV29-1	TRBJ1-2	CSVDPGAGDGYTF
TRBV15	TRBJ1-2	CATSRERGTLYYGYTF